The clone carrying this T cell receptor beta chain came up a few times. This sample was included in a study of blood T cell repertoires in COVID-19. About the research overall: Samples taken during acute and convalescent COVID-19 were collected in the United States, Italy and Spain. Sample material is recorded as cDNA or gDNA derived from T cells, B-cell-depleted T cells, or PBMCs.

V shed 5 bases and J 6 bases; nucleotides not matched to a gene: 10. Germline V CDR1 and CDR2: LNHDA, SQIVND (reference sequence). The CDR3 spans 15 residues. Original processing notes: For nucleated cells, counts were estimated from reference gene primer amplification. TCRdb's table, derived via immunoSEQ multiplex PCR, lists solely in-frame clones and lacks some. V, J and clone size were drawn from that table, and D and trimming were deduced from the DNA. The table has 410,000 or so clones, about nine tenths seen once; the top ten hold about 1.5%. The V call is TRBV19, the J call TRBJ1-2; 9 bases line up with TRBD1. This TCR came from a woman in her twenties or thirties with active or convalescent COVID-19. Sequencing was performed on peripheral blood. CDR3 bases: TGTGCCAGTAGTGTAAAGGGACAGGGTAGCAATGGCTACACCTTC. Translated, it gives CASSVKGQGSNGYTF.